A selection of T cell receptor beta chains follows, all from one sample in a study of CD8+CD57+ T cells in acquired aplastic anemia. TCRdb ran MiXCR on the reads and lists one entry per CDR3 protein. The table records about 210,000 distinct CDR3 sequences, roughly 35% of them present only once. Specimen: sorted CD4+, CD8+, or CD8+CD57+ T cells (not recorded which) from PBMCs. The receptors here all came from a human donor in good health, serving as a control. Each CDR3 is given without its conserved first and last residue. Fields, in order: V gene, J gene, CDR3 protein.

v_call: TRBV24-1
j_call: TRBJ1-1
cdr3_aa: ATSAPFMNTEAF

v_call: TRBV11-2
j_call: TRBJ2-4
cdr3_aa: ASSLVLSSRTDKNIQY

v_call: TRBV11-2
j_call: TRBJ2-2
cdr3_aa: ASSLPKGHTTGELF

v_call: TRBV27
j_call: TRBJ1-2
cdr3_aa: ASSFTAAGGYT

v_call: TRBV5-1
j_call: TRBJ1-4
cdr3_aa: ASSPYQWGEKLF

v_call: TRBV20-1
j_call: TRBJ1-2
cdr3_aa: SARDIQDGGYT

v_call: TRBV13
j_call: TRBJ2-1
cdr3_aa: ASNLIGQGPYNEQF

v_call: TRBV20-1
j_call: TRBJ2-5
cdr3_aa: SASGAGRETQY

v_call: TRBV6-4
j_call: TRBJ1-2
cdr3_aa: ASSAQGERYGYT

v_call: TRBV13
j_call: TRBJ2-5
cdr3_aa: ASSSNILAGGGGETQY

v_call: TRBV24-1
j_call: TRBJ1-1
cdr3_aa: ATRSPGNTEAF

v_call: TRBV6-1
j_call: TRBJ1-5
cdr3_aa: ASSPGTGPLGPQH

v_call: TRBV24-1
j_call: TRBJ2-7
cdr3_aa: ATSDAVVNSEQY

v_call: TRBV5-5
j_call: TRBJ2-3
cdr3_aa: ASSLPYTQY

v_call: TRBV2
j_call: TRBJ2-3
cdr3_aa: ASRLGLAGADTQY

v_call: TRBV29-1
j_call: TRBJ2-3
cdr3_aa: SVGSRAGRGGDTQY

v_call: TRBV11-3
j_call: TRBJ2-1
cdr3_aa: ASSPGWTLDNEQF

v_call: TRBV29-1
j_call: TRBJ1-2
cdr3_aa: SVAPGNYGYT

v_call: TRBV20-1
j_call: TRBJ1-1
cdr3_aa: SASNPVGGINTEAF

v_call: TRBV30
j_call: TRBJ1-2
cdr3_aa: AWNPDLNYGYT

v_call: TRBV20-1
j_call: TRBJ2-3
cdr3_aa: SALDLLVGDTQY

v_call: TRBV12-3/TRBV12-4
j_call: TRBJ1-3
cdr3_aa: ASSLFWGARGNTIY

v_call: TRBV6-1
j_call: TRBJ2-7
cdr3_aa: ASSPRYRQGESEQY

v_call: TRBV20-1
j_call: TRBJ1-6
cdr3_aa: SARNDRAGGPLH

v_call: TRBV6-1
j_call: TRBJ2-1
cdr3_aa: ASRTGLQGYNEQF